One sample yielded the 10 T cell receptor beta chains listed below, sequenced in a study of blood T cell repertoires in COVID-19. Sequencing was performed with immunoSEQ multiplex PCR; in TCRdb, only in-frame clones are kept and a portion is missing. Among fewer than 400,000 clones listed, 80% to 90% were seen once. Sequenced sample: PBMCs or T cells enriched from blood (not recorded which). The receptors were gathered from a man aged 30 to 39 who had recovered from COVID-19.

This clone was seen only once. This chain uses TRBV6-5 with TRBJ1-5, with a possible D match to TRBD1 (6 bases). The V gene's germline CDR1 is MNHEY and CDR2 SVGAGI. Deletions cut 5 bases from V and 4 bases from J, with 9 bases between. This CDR3 is built from 13 residues. CDR3 residues: CASSTRGNQPQHF. CDR3 nucleotides: TGTGCCAGCAGTACTAGGGGGAATCAGCCCCAGCATTTT.

The chain couples TRBV7-3 to TRBJ2-3; the D is unclear. The V gene lost 2 bases and the J gene lost 5 bases, with 11 bases spanning the gap. CDR3 length equals 14 residues. Germline V lookup: CDR1 SGHTA, CDR2 FQGTGA. The CDR3: CASSLGHSVDTQYF. The CDR3 DNA reads TGTGCCAGCAGCTTAGGGCATTCAGTAGATACGCAGTATTTT.

This chain joins TRBV6-5 and TRBJ1-5; D gene uncertain. The CDR3 runs to 13 residues. The germline V gene has CDR1 MNHEY and CDR2 SVGAGI. V was trimmed by 5 bases and J by 5 bases, leaving 10 bases between them. The CDR3 nucleotides are TGTGCCAGCAGTCTCGGAGCCGATCAGCCCCAGCATTTT. Translated, it gives CASSLGADQPQHF.

The chain links TRBV11-2 to TRBJ1-2; D perhaps matches TRBD1 (6 bases). This CDR3 spans 16 amino acids. Per the germline V gene, CDR1 is SGHAT and CDR2 is FQNNGV. The V end was cut by 4 bases, the J end by 1 base, with 16 bases between. CDR3 sequence reads: CASSSHTGLYNYGYTF. In DNA form, the CDR3 reads TGTGCCAGCAGCTCACACACAGGGCTCTATAACTATGGCTACACCTTC.

The chain joins TRBV9 to TRBJ1-4; D is unclear. CDR3 length equals 16 residues. CDR1 and CDR2 (germline): SGDLS, YYNGEE. Trimming pared 3 bases from V and 0 bases from J, leaving 12 bases between. The CDR3 DNA is TGTGCCAGCAGCGCCCAATCCGGGGCAACTAATGAAAAACTGTTTTTT. Translation: CASSAQSGATNEKLFF.

The chain uses TRBV18 and TRBJ2-7; maybe TRBD2 (5 bases). This CDR3 region has 13 residues. V shed 2 bases and J shed 5 bases, with 10 bases lying between them. Germline CDR1 reads KGHSH; CDR2 reads LQKENI. The DNA of the CDR3 is TGTGCCAGCTCACCAAGAGGAGCGGACGAGCAGTACTTC. It codes for CASSPRGADEQYF.

This chain links TRBV28 with TRBJ1-1, with a weak D call TRBD1 (5 bases). The V end was cut by 5 bases, the J end by 3 bases, with 13 bases between. CDR3 length: 14 residues. Germline CDR1 and CDR2: MDHEN and SYDVKM. Here the CDR3 DNA reads TGTGCCAGCAGTAGCGGGGGATTAGACACTGAAGCTTTCTTT. Translated: CASSSGGLDTEAFF.

The chain links TRBV9 to TRBJ1-2; a possible D gene is TRBD1 (5 bases). Germline V gene sequence: CDR1 SGDLS, CDR2 YYNGEE. Trimming left V 2 bases short and J 4 bases short, with 18 bases between. The CDR3 consists of 16 residues. CDR3 coding DNA: TGTGCCAGCAGCGTGGGAAATGGGGGGGAGGGCTATGGCTACACCTTC. It yields the protein CASSVGNGGEGYGYTF.

The chain carries TRBV9 and TRBJ2-1; 9 bases line up with TRBD1. CDR3 length equals 16 residues. Germline lookup yields CDR1 SGDLS and CDR2 YYNGEE. After removal of 0 bases from V and 9 bases from J, the junction contained 10 bases not matched to a gene. For the CDR3, the DNA is TGTGCCAGCAGCGTAGACGGGACAGGGTGGATGGGTGAGCAGTTCTTC. Translated, it gives CASSVDGTGWMGEQFF.

With regard to this clone: The sample holds other DNA sequences that translate to the same CDR3. The genes are TRBV5-4 and TRBJ1-2; D is undetermined. The CDR3 runs to 12 residues. V lost 0 bases to trimming and J lost 4 bases, with 4 bases between them. Germline CDR1 SGHNT, CDR2 YYREEE (reference sequence). CDR3 bases: TGTGCCAGCAGCTTGGATAGCTATGGCTACACCTTC. This codes for CASSLDSYGYTF.